Following are 20 T cell receptor beta chains from one sample sequenced in a study of blood T cell repertoires in COVID-19. The protocol was immunoSEQ multiplex PCR, while the TCRdb copy is restricted to in-frame clones and leaves out a portion. The sample lists under 250,000 clones, approximately 86% occurring once. Sequencing was performed on peripheral blood. These receptors were collected from a man aged 35 to 55 with acute or convalescent COVID-19.

The chain uses TRBV5-1 and TRBJ2-4; D might be TRBD1 (6 bases). Trimming took 0 bases from V and 4 from J, leaving 8 bases between them. The CDR3 totals 14 residues. Germline V lookup: CDR1 SGHRS, CDR2 YFSETQ. As DNA, the CDR3 is TGCGCCAGCAGCTTGGGACAGGAAAAAAACATTCAGTACTTC. This sequence encodes CASSLGQEKNIQYF.

As regards this clone: The same CDR3 arises from other DNA sequences in this sample as well. The J gene is TRBJ2-7, the V gene TRBV5-1; 9 nucleotides agree with TRBD1. Germline CDR1 reads SGHRS; CDR2 reads YFSETQ. Trimming took 4 bases from V and 3 from J; bases not matched to a gene: 5. The CDR3 totals 14 residues. For the CDR3, the DNA is TGCGCCAGCAGCCTGCTGACAGGGGGCTACGAGCAGTACTTC. It codes for CASSLLTGGYEQYF.

The chain uses TRBV6-5 and TRBJ1-6, with D hard to call. This CDR3 has 14 amino acids. Trimming removed 0 bases at V and 8 bases at J, with 8 bases between. Germline CDR1 reads MNHEY; CDR2 reads SVGAGI. The CDR3 is CASSYSYRDSPLHF. CDR3 coding DNA: TGTGCCAGCAGTTACTCGTACCGGGATTCACCCCTCCACTTT.

The V call is TRBV6-2 or TRBV6-3, the J call TRBJ2-7; the D gene is possibly TRBD1 (6 bases). Per the germline V gene, CDR1 is MNHEY and CDR2 is SVGEGT. V shed 2 bases and J shed 2 bases, with 7 bases lying between them. The CDR3 runs 13 residues. The CDR3 loop reads CASSYHRAYEQYF. Written as DNA, the CDR3 is TGTGCCAGCAGTTACCACAGGGCCTACGAGCAGTACTTC.

V and J are TRBV9 and TRBJ1-2; D is unclear. Germline V gene data show CDR1 as SGDLS and CDR2 as YYNGEE. The V end was cut by 0 bases, the J end by 0 bases, with 9 bases between. The CDR3 extends over 15 amino acids. CDR3 bases: TGTGCCAGCAGCGTAGGTCCGGACTCTAACTATGGCTACACCTTC. Amino acid sequence: CASSVGPDSNYGYTF.

The chain recombines TRBV19 with TRBJ1-5; no clear D. V lost 6 bases and J 6 bases, leaving 18 bases between the germline ends. Germline-derived CDR1 and CDR2 are LNHDA and SQIVND (reference sequence). The CDR3 covers 15 residues. This chain's CDR3 is CASRREGALGQPQHF. DNA for the CDR3: TGTGCCAGTAGACGAGAGGGAGCCCTTGGTCAGCCCCAGCATTTT.

This rearrangement joins TRBV9 to TRBJ2-1; TRBD2 matches 9 bases. V lost 0 bases and J lost 2; bases outside the gene matches: 9. Germline V gene sequence: CDR1 SGDLS, CDR2 YYNGEE. CDR3 length equals 18 residues. CDR3 residues: CASSVGGYSGGPYNEQFF. The DNA of the CDR3 is TGTGCCAGCAGCGTAGGGGGATATAGCGGGGGCCCCTACAATGAGCAGTTCTTC.

The chain has TRBV13 and TRBJ1-3; maybe TRBD1 (5 bases). The V end was cut by 4 bases, the J end by 7 bases, with 23 bases between. The CDR3 has 17 amino acids. Germline V gene data show CDR1 as PRHDT and CDR2 as FYEKMQ (reference sequence). The CDR3 DNA reads as TGTGCCAGCAGCTACAGAGTGGCCTCAGACAGTCGGAACACCATATATTTT. Amino acid sequence: CASSYRVASDSRNTIYF. Variable domain in full (rest from reference TRBV13 and TRBJ1-3): AAGVIQSPRHLIKEKRETATLKCYPIPRHDTVYWYQQGPGQDPQFLISFYEKMQSDKGSIPDRFSAQQFSDYHSELNMSSLELGDSALYFCASSYRVASDSRNTIYFGEGSWLTVV.

The V and J genes are TRBV19 and TRBJ2-7, with 7 bases identical to TRBD1. The junction had 3 bases not matched to a gene; V was cut back by 5 bases and J by 2 bases. Germline CDR1 is LNHDA and CDR2 is SQIVND (reference sequence). This CDR3 comprises 13 residues. For the CDR3, the DNA is TGTGCCAGTAGTTCCCAGGGGGCCTACGAGCAGTACTTC. As protein: CASSSQGAYEQYF.

This chain uses TRBV27 with TRBJ2-1; 10 bases line up with TRBD2. J lost 6 bases, V lost 3 bases, and 8 bases had no gene match. CDR3 length equals 16 residues. Germline values: CDR1 MNHEY, CDR2 SMNVEV (reference sequence). CDR3 DNA sequence: TGTGCCAGCAGTTTTAGCGGGGGGTCGTTTAGCAATGAGCAGTTCTTC. Its translation: CASSFSGGSFSNEQFF.

The chain joins TRBV25-1 to TRBJ2-2, with 7 nucleotides matching TRBD2. J gave up 1 base and V 4 bases, and 9 bases lay outside the gene matches. Looked up from germline, CDR1 is MGHDK and CDR2 is SYGVNS. The CDR3 covers 17 residues. CDR3 sequence: CASSAARDYMNTGELFF. In nucleotides, the CDR3 is TGTGCCAGCAGTGCCGCCCGGGACTATATGAACACCGGGGAGCTGTTTTTT.

This rearrangement joins TRBV5-1 to TRBJ2-4; 9 bases are shared with TRBD1. Germline CDR1 SGHRS, CDR2 YFSETQ. The CDR3 covers 16 residues. After removal of 4 bases from V and 1 base from J, the junction contained 6 bases not matched to a gene. CDR3 amino acids: CASSDAGTGAKNIQYF. The CDR3 region has the DNA TGCGCCAGCAGCGATGCCGGGACAGGGGCCAAAAACATTCAGTACTTC.

This clone has a single count. The gene calls are TRBV9 and TRBJ2-1; TRBD1 matches 7 bases. The V and J ends lost 2 bases and 4 bases, in that order; junction bases with no gene match: 12. The CDR3 runs to 17 residues. CDR1 is SGDLS, CDR2 YYNGEE, per germline. The DNA for the CDR3 is TGTGCCAGCAGCGTGGGTATGGGGGACAGACTATACAATGAGCAGTTCTTC. Amino acids: CASSVGMGDRLYNEQFF.

This chain connects TRBV5-1 to TRBJ1-4; perhaps TRBD1 as D (5 bases). CDR1 and CDR2 (germline): SGHRS, YFSETQ. The CDR3 sequence is 17 residues long. The ends were cut back, 2 bases at V and 0 bases at J, with 14 bases in the middle. The CDR3 region has the DNA TGCGCCAGCAGCTTTACAGGTTTACGCGCAACTAATGAAAAACTGTTTTTT. It translates to CASSFTGLRATNEKLFF.

The V gene is TRBV11-2, the J gene TRBJ2-1; TRBD2 matches at 13 bases. Germline V gene data show CDR1 as SGHAT and CDR2 as FQNNGV. This CDR3 has 18 amino acids. V gave up 5 bases and J gave up 4 bases; unmatched junction bases: 11. This CDR3 reads CASSPPIGLAGAYNEQFF. The CDR3 region has the DNA TGTGCCAGCAGCCCCCCGATCGGACTAGCGGGGGCTTACAATGAGCAGTTCTTC.

The V call is TRBV4-1, the J call TRBJ1-5; TRBD1 might be the D (5 bases). The CDR3 runs 14 residues. From germline, CDR1 is MGHRA and CDR2 YSYEKL. V was cut by 0 bases and J by 8 bases, with 11 bases left in between. CDR3 residues: CASSQDRVGKPQHF. DNA for the CDR3: TGCGCCAGCAGCCAAGACAGGGTGGGTAAGCCCCAGCATTTT.

This clone turned up a few times. The chain joins TRBV19 to TRBJ2-2, with a weak D call TRBD1 (5 bases). Germline V gives CDR1 LNHDA, CDR2 SQIVND (reference sequence). Between the trimmed V and J ends, which lost 1 base and 3 bases, there was a span of 24 bases. CDR3 size: 20 residues. For the CDR3, the DNA is TGTGCCAGTAGTATAGGGGGCAGGGAAGTAACTCACCCCGACACCGGGGAGCTGTTTTTT. This encodes CASSIGGREVTHPDTGELFF. The full variable domain, completed using reference TRBV19 and TRBJ2-2, is DGGITQSPKYLFRKEGQNVTLSCEQNLNHDAMYWYRQDPGQGLRLIYYSQIVNDFQKGDIAEGYSVSREKKESFPLTVTSAQKNPTAFYLCASSIGGREVTHPDTGELFFGEGSRLTVL.

This clone was detected only once. V usage is TRBV6-1 and J usage is TRBJ2-4; TRBD1 matches at 8 bases. The J segment lost 3 bases and the V segment lost 1 base, leaving 5 bases of the junction unmatched. The CDR3 is 16 residues long. Germline V gene data show CDR1 as MNHNS and CDR2 as SASEGT. The DNA for the CDR3 is TGTGCCAGCAGTGAAGTAACGACAGGGGTCAAAAACATTCAGTACTTC. Translated, it gives CASSEVTTGVKNIQYF.

The chain uses TRBV6-5 and TRBJ1-1, with a tentative D call TRBD1 (5 bases). V lost 0 bases to trimming and J lost 4 bases, with 15 bases between them. Germline V CDR1 and CDR2: MNHEY, SVGAGI. CDR3 size: 16 residues. The CDR3 DNA is TGTGCCAGCAGTTACTCGAAGGCCAGGGTATTCACTGAAGCTTTCTTT. Amino acids: CASSYSKARVFTEAFF.

This clone is a singleton in its sample. The chain links TRBV9 to TRBJ2-1; D is possibly TRBD2 (6 bases). There are 16 residues in the CDR3. Germline assignment: CDR1 SGDLS and CDR2 YYNGEE. Trimming took 0 bases from V and 2 from J, leaving 12 bases between them. CDR3 DNA sequence: TGTGCCAGCAGCGTAGCTGCGGGACTCACCTACAATGAGCAGTTCTTC. As protein: CASSVAAGLTYNEQFF.